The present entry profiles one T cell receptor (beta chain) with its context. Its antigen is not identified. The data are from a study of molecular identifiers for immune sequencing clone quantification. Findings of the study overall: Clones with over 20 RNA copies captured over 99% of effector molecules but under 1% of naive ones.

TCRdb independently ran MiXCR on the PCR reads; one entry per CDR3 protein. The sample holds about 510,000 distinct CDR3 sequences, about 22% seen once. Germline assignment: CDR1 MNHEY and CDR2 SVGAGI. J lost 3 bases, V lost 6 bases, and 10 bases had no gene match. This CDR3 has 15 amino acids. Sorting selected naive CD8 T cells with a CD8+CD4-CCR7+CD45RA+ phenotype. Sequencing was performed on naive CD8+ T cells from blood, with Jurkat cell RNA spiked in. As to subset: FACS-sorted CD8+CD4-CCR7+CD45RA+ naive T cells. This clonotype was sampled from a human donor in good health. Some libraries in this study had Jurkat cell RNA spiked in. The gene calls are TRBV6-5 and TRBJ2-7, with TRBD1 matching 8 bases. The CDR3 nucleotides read TGTGCCAGCAGCTCGTTGGTGGGGACAGGCTACGAGCAGTACTTC. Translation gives CASSSLVGTGYEQYF.